This passage covers 19 T cell receptor beta chains from one sample sequenced in a study of blood T cell repertoires in COVID-19 (dated by TCRdb to 2020 to 2022). Library preparation used the immunoSEQ multiplex PCR assay. In TCRdb, the immuneACCESS table is reduced to in-frame sequences with V and J assigned. These tables do not hold every clone; where another copy was compared, an unresolved V gene accounts for under half, and the others remain unexplained. This sample holds 150,000 to 170,000 clones; roughly 84% were observed only once. Of the sample, 12% falls within the top ten clones. Source material: peripheral blood. The receptors come from a woman aged 55-69 years with COVID-19, enrolled during active disease.

The chain couples TRBV6-5 to TRBJ2-1; TRBD2 aligns across 10 bases. Germline V gene sequence: CDR1 MNHEY, CDR2 SVGAGI. The junction had 5 bases not matched to a gene; V was cut back by 2 bases and J by 4 bases. The CDR3 contains 16 residues. The CDR3 sequence is CASSYQVSGRYNEQFF. The CDR3 nucleotides are TGTGCCAGCAGTTACCAGGTTAGCGGGAGGTACAATGAGCAGTTCTTC.

The CDR3 DNA follows: TGCGCCAGCAGAACAAGATCCGGGACAGGGGGCCGGACCGGGGAGCTGTTTTTT. The encoded protein is CASRTRSGTGGRTGELFF. The genes are TRBV5-1 and TRBJ2-2, with 12 nucleotides matching TRBD1. The CDR3 covers 18 residues. Trimming removed 5 bases from V and 5 bases from J; junction bases left unmatched: 13. Per germline, CDR1 SGHRS and CDR2 YFSETQ. The whole variable domain, remainder taken from reference TRBV5-1 and TRBJ2-2, is KAGVTQTPRYLIKTRGQQVTLSCSPISGHRSVSWYQQTPGQGLQFLFEYFSETQRNKGNFPGRFSGRQFSNSRSEMNVSTLELGDSALYLCASRTRSGTGGRTGELFFGEGSRLTVL.

This clone has a handful of counts. CDR3 sequence reads: CASSIRKKGASSNYGYTF. CDR3 DNA: TGTGCCAGTAGTATCCGAAAGAAGGGGGCTTCATCTAACTATGGCTACACCTTC. This chain links TRBV19 with TRBJ1-2; 7 bases are shared with TRBD1. Trimming cost V 3 bases and J 0 bases; bases outside gene matches: 13. CDR3 length equals 18 residues. CDR1 is LNHDA and CDR2 is SQIVND in the germline V gene (reference sequence).

This chain joins TRBV5-1 and TRBJ1-2, with D possibly matching TRBD1 (5 bases). This CDR3 is built from 12 residues. V lost 3 bases and J 6 bases, leaving 9 bases between the germline ends. Germline CDR1 reads SGHRS; CDR2 reads YFSETQ. CDR3 residues: CASSWSGDGYTF. CDR3 DNA sequence: TGCGCCAGCAGCTGGTCGGGGGATGGCTACACCTTC.

The chain links TRBV9 to TRBJ1-2; D is possibly TRBD1 (6 bases). Germline lookup yields CDR1 SGDLS and CDR2 YYNGEE. This CDR3 has 13 amino acids. V lost 2 bases, J lost 6 bases, and 11 bases lay in between. The CDR3 nucleotides read TGTGCCAGCAGCGTCGGGGGGCCGAATGGCTACACCTTC. It specifies CASSVGGPNGYTF.

The genes are TRBV3-1 (or the pseudogene TRBV3-2) and TRBJ2-3; 12 bases fit TRBD1. The V and J ends lost 5 bases and 8 bases, in that order; junction bases with no gene match: 5. The CDR3 has 14 residues. Per the germline V gene, CDR1 is LGHDT and CDR2 is YNNKEL (reference sequence). CDR3 in DNA: TGTGCCAGCAGCTACGGGACAGGGGGCGGTACGCAGTATTTT. This codes for CASSYGTGGGTQYF.

V is TRBV18 and J is TRBJ1-4; no clear D. CDR1 is KGHSH and CDR2 is LQKENI in the germline V gene. The CDR3 is 13 residues long. Trimming removed 5 bases from V and 5 bases from J, with 9 bases in between. For the CDR3, the DNA is TGTGCCAGCTCAAGAGCAATCAATGAAAAACTGTTTTTT. Amino acid sequence: CASSRAINEKLFF.

This sequence joins TRBV30 and TRBJ1-2; tentatively, D is TRBD1 (6 bases). Germline CDR1 GTSNPN, CDR2 SVGIG (reference sequence). CDR3 length: 12 amino acids. The V gene lost 5 bases and the J gene lost 0 bases, with 7 bases spanning the gap. CDR3 amino acids: CAWGTSNYGYTF. The CDR3 DNA reads TGTGCCTGGGGGACATCTAACTATGGCTACACCTTC.

J is TRBJ2-1 and V is TRBV20-1; D possibly corresponds to TRBD2 (6 bases). The germline V and J ends were trimmed by 3 bases and 5 bases, with 17 bases remaining between them. Germline V gene sequence: CDR1 DFQATT, CDR2 SNEGSKA (reference sequence). This CDR3 contains 15 residues. The CDR3 protein is CSASRTSGLNNEQFF. As DNA, the CDR3 is TGCAGTGCTAGTAGGACGAGCGGGCTGAACAATGAGCAGTTCTTC.

The CDR3 sequence is CASSEVGNGELFF. The CDR3 DNA sequence: TGCGCCAGCAGTGAAGTCGGGAACGGGGAGCTGTTTTTT. The chain links TRBV10-1 to TRBJ2-2, with D tentatively TRBD2 (5 bases). The CDR3 totals 13 residues. The V gene lost 3 bases and the J gene lost 7 bases, with 9 bases spanning the gap. Germline CDR1 WNHNN, CDR2 SYGVQD (reference sequence).

On this clone itself: The germline gene is not matched at one end of the junction; a read error may be the cause. The chain has TRBV7-7 and TRBJ2-1, with TRBD2 matching 10 bases. From germline, CDR1 is SSHAT and CDR2 FNYEAQ (reference sequence). This CDR3 is built from 14 residues. The DNA for the CDR3 is TGTGCTAGCAGCTTGGGGACTAGCGACAATGAGCAGTTCTTC. It encodes CASSLGTSDNEQFF.

There are a few counts of this clone. The chain is built from TRBV3-1 (or the pseudogene TRBV3-2) and TRBJ2-7; possibly TRBD1 for D (6 bases). V was clipped by 0 bases and J by 2 bases, with 17 bases between them. The CDR3 extends over 17 amino acids. The germline V gene encodes CDR1 LGHDT and CDR2 YNNKEL (reference sequence). In DNA form, the CDR3 reads TGTGCCAGCAGCCAAGATTTCAGGGGTGTAAGCACCTACGAGCAGTACTTC. Translating it yields CASSQDFRGVSTYEQYF.

The rearrangement joins TRBV5-1 to TRBJ2-2; 7 bases agree with TRBD1. Per the germline V gene, CDR1 is SGHRS and CDR2 is YFSETQ. This CDR3 region has 17 residues. The trim removed 0 bases at V and 1 base at J, leaving 6 bases unmatched. The CDR3 sequence is CASSLARTGQNTGELFF. The CDR3 DNA reads as TGCGCCAGCAGCTTGGCCCGGACAGGCCAGAACACCGGGGAGCTGTTTTTT.

The rearrangement joins TRBV15 to TRBJ2-7; D not certain. The germline V gene encodes CDR1 LNHNV and CDR2 YYDKDF (reference sequence). This CDR3 has 13 residues. V was cut by 5 bases and J by 1 base, with 9 bases left in between. The CDR3, as DNA: TGTGCCACCAGCCGAGGCCGGTCCTACGAGCAGTACGTC. Translated: CATSRGRSYEQYV.

The V call is TRBV2, the J call TRBJ1-4, with TRBD1 matching over 8 bases. The CDR3 loop spans 15 amino acids. Germline V gene data show CDR1 as SNHLY and CDR2 as FYNNEI. The V and J ends lost 5 bases and 2 bases, in that order; junction bases with no gene match: 4. This CDR3 is CASSLDRGTNEKLFF. The CDR3 coding sequence is TGTGCCAGCAGTCTTGACAGGGGCACTAATGAAAAACTGTTTTTT.

This sequence joins TRBV5-1 and TRBJ2-1; 14 bases align to TRBD2. After removal of 4 bases from V and 4 bases from J, the junction contained 4 bases not matched to a gene. The CDR3 spans 16 residues. The germline CDR1 and CDR2 sequences are SGHRS and YFSETQ. In DNA form, the CDR3 reads TGCGCCAGCAGCACCTGGACTAGCGGGGGGTACAATGAGCAGTTCTTC. Translation gives CASSTWTSGGYNEQFF. The whole variable domain, remainder taken from reference TRBV5-1 and TRBJ2-1, is KAGVTQTPRYLIKTRGQQVTLSCSPISGHRSVSWYQQTPGQGLQFLFEYFSETQRNKGNFPGRFSGRQFSNSRSEMNVSTLELGDSALYLCASSTWTSGGYNEQFFGPGTRLTVL.

The chain is built from TRBV19 and TRBJ2-1, with D possibly TRBD2 on 6 matching bases. Trimming took off 7 bases at V and 3 bases at J, with 13 bases between the two ends. From germline, CDR1 is LNHDA and CDR2 SQIVND (reference sequence). The CDR3 runs to 14 residues. CDR3 protein: CASTRDSDYNEQFF. The CDR3 DNA is TGTGCCAGTACGCGGGACTCCGACTACAATGAGCAGTTCTTC.

This chain uses TRBV11-3 with TRBJ2-3; 7 nucleotides align to TRBD2. The CDR3 is made up of 13 amino acids. V dropped 4 bases and J dropped 9; count of bases not matched to a gene: 7. Germline lookup yields CDR1 SGHNT and CDR2 YENEEA. CDR3 amino acids: CASSSGGSGTQYF. CDR3 coding DNA: TGTGCCAGCAGCTCCGGGGGGTCCGGGACGCAGTATTTT. The variable domain in full, with the rest retrieved from reference TRBV11-3 and TRBJ2-3, is EAGVVQSPRYKIIEKKQPVAFWCNPISGHNTLYWYLQNLGQGPELLIRYENEEAVDDSQLPKDRFSAERLKGVDSTLKIQPAELGDSAVYLCASSSGGSGTQYFGPGTRLTVL.

The chain uses TRBV21-1 and TRBJ1-6; TRBD1 is taken as the D call from the table, unchecked against the DNA. TRBV21-1 counts as a pseudogene. The CDR3 spans 16 residues. The CDR3, as DNA: TGTGCCAGCAGCAAAGAAGGACAGGGGCCGAATTCACCCCTCCACTTT. This gives the protein CASSKEGQGPNSPLHF.